These 15 T cell receptor beta chains came from one sample sequenced in a study of cytomegalovirus exposure and HLA in healthy donors. PCR employed 60 Vbeta and 13 Jbeta primers. The data were produced by immunoSEQ multiplex PCR, yet TCRdb's version contains in-frame clones alone and is incomplete. The table includes around 150,000 clones, about 80% detected once. Specimen: PBMCs. The receptors were sampled from a man aged 35 to 55 in good health and CMV-seronegative.

This clone was seen only a few times. The chain employs TRBV5-1 and TRBJ2-4; TRBD2 aligns across 10 bases. Per the germline V gene, CDR1 is SGHRS and CDR2 is YFSETQ. The length of the CDR3 is 14 residues. Germline trimming cut 4 bases from V and 7 bases from J; bases unmatched to any gene: 5. The CDR3 region is CASSPGLANNIQYF. The CDR3, as DNA: TGCGCCAGCAGCCCGGGACTAGCGAACAACATTCAGTACTTC.

The J gene is TRBJ1-1, the V gene TRBV11-2; D not resolved. Germline V gene lookup returns CDR1 SGHAT and CDR2 FQNNGV. This CDR3 comprises 14 residues. V lost 1 base, J lost 2 bases, and 8 bases lay in between. CDR3 coding DNA: TGTGCCAGCAGCTTAGTCACAGATAACACTGAAGCTTTCTTT. This codes for CASSLVTDNTEAFF.

The rearrangement uses TRBV5-4 and TRBJ2-2, with TRBD1 matching over 7 bases. Trimming cost V 3 bases and J 6 bases; bases outside gene matches: 5. The germline CDR1 and CDR2 sequences are SGHNT and YYREEE (reference sequence). CDR3 length: 14 residues. This CDR3 is CASSSLTGAGELFF. The CDR3 coding sequence is TGTGCCAGCAGCTCCCTAACAGGGGCCGGGGAGCTGTTTTTT.

The chain carries TRBV18 and TRBJ2-1, with 15 bases lining up with TRBD2. Germline-derived CDR1 and CDR2 are KGHSH and LQKENI. Trimming at V came to 2 bases and at J to 2 bases, leaving 7 bases not matched to a gene. The CDR3 is 19 amino acids. As DNA, the CDR3 is TGTGCCAGCTCACCAACGTGGACTAGCGGGAGGGCCGCCTACAATGAGCAGTTCTTC. Translated: CASSPTWTSGRAAYNEQFF. The variable domain in full, with the rest retrieved from reference TRBV18 and TRBJ2-1, is NAGVMQNPRHLVRRRGQEARLRCSPMKGHSHVYWYRQLPEEGLKFMVYLQKENIIDESGMPKERFSAEFPKEGPSILRIQQVVRGDSAAYFCASSPTWTSGRAAYNEQFFGPGTRLTVL.

This clone was counted a single time. The V gene is TRBV10-2, the J gene TRBJ2-1; 7 bases map to TRBD2. The germline gives CDR1 WSHSY, CDR2 SAAADI. The junction had 8 bases not matched to a gene; V was cut back by 8 bases and J by 7 bases. The CDR3 has 13 amino acids. The CDR3 coding sequence is TGCGCCAGCCTGAAAAGCGGGGTTAATGAGCAGTTCTTC. Its translation: CASLKSGVNEQFF.

The genes are TRBV4-2 and TRBJ2-1, with 7 positions matching TRBD1. This CDR3 has 14 amino acids. Germline V gives CDR1 LGHNA, CDR2 YNFKEQ. V lost 0 bases and J lost 15; bases outside the gene matches: 11. The CDR3 DNA reads TGTGCCAGCAGCCAAGAAGCTACGACAGGGATTTTGTTCTTC. Its protein is CASSQEATTGILFF.

The chain links TRBV30 to TRBJ2-3; a weak D match, TRBD2 (6 bases). Germline values: CDR1 GTSNPN, CDR2 SVGIG (reference sequence). The CDR3 runs 14 residues. V was trimmed by 4 bases and J by 10 bases, leaving 21 bases between them. The CDR3 reads CAWTGGDAAAPQYF. In DNA, the CDR3 is TGTGCCTGGACCGGAGGGGATGCAGCCGCTCCGCAGTATTTT.

The gene calls are TRBV15 and TRBJ2-1; D perhaps matches TRBD2 (6 bases). The CDR3 loop spans 17 amino acids. Per the germline V gene, CDR1 is LNHNV and CDR2 is YYDKDF (reference sequence). Trimming removed 0 bases at V and 4 bases at J, with 16 bases between. CDR3 in amino acids: CATSRDQRSGLYNEQFF. The CDR3 nucleotides are TGTGCCACCAGCAGAGATCAGCGGAGCGGGCTGTACAATGAGCAGTTCTTC.

This chain links TRBV15 with TRBJ1-3, with D maybe TRBD1 (5 bases). The CDR3 is made up of 15 amino acids. Trimming shortened V by 2 bases and J by 3 bases, and 11 bases separated the two germline ends. Germline CDR1 and CDR2: LNHNV and YYDKDF (reference sequence). CDR3 loop: CATSRTGGGGNTIYF. The CDR3 region has the DNA TGTGCCACCAGCAGAACCGGGGGAGGTGGAAACACCATATATTTT.

The V gene is TRBV5-4, the J gene TRBJ1-2; 8 nucleotides align to TRBD1. CDR1 is SGHNT, CDR2 YYREEE, per germline (reference sequence). Trimming removed 2 bases from V and 5 bases from J; junction bases left unmatched: 5. The length of the CDR3 is 14 residues. CDR3 residues: CASSLGDRTYGYTF. Written as DNA, the CDR3 is TGTGCCAGCAGCTTAGGGGACAGGACTTATGGCTACACCTTC.

The chain is built from TRBV2 and TRBJ2-3; D call uncertain. The V end was cut by 3 bases, the J end by 7 bases, with 8 bases between. CDR1 and CDR2 from the germline V gene are SNHLY and FYNNEI. The CDR3 extends over 12 amino acids. The CDR3 nucleotides are TGTGCCAGCAGTGAGCGTGATTATACGCAGTATTTT. Protein sequence: CASSERDYTQYF.

The V call is TRBV18, the J call TRBJ1-4, with D perhaps matching TRBD1 (6 bases). Germline CDR1 reads KGHSH; CDR2 reads LQKENI. This CDR3 is built from 15 residues. V shed 6 bases and J shed 4 bases, with 15 bases lying between them. CDR3 sequence (DNA): TGTGCCAGCTCGCCTACAGGGACCCGTAATGAAAAACTGTTTTTT. Protein: CASSPTGTRNEKLFF.

The chain has TRBV5-6 and TRBJ2-1; 12 nucleotides match TRBD1. Germline V gives CDR1 SGHDT, CDR2 YYEEEE. The CDR3 length is 14 residues. The J segment lost 9 bases and the V segment lost 3 bases, leaving 4 bases of the junction unmatched. The CDR3 loop reads CASSWDRGQGEQFF. CDR3 in DNA: TGTGCCAGCAGCTGGGACAGGGGGCAAGGTGAGCAGTTCTTC.

This clone has more than one count but fewer than ten. The CDR3 nucleotides read TGTGCCAGCAGCGACCTTGGGGTAACGGGAGGAAACACCATATATTTT. Its protein is CASSDLGVTGGNTIYF. The J gene is TRBJ1-3, the V gene TRBV13; no firm D call. The CDR3 is 16 amino acids. Germline CDR1 is PRHDT and CDR2 is FYEKMQ (reference sequence). Trimming cost V 5 bases and J 4 bases, with 18 bases left between them.

The rearrangement uses TRBV9 and TRBJ2-3, with TRBD2 matching over 11 bases. The germline V gene encodes CDR1 SGDLS and CDR2 YYNGEE. The CDR3 has 16 residues. Trimming took 3 bases from V and 3 from J; bases not matched to a gene: 6. CDR3: CASSALTSGITDTQYF. CDR3 bases: TGTGCCAGCAGCGCCCTGACTAGCGGGATTACAGATACGCAGTATTTT.